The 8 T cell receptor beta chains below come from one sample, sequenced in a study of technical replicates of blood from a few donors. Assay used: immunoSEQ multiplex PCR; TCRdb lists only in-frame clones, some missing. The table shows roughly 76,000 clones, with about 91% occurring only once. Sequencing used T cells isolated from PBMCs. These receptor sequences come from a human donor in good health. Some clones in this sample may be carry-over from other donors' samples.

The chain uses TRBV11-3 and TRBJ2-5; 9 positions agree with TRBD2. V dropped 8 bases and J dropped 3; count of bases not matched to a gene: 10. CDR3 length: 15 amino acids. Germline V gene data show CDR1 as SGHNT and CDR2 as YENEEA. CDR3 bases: TGTGCCAGCCGAAGGGCTAGCGGGAACGAAGAGACCCAGTACTTC. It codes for CASRRASGNEETQYF.

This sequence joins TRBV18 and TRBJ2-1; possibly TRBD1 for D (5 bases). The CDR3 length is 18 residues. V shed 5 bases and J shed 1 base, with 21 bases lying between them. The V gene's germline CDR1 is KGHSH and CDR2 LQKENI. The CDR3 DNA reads TGTGCCAGCTCATCCACCGTTCAGGGTCAAGGATCCTACAATGAGCAGTTCTTC. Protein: CASSSTVQGQGSYNEQFF.

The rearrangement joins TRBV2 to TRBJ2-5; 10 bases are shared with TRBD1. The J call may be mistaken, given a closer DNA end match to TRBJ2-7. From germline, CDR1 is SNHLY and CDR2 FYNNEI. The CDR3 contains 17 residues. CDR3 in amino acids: CASSEPGQGIGAYEQYF. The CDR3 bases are TGTGCCAGCAGTGAACCGGGACAGGGGATCGGCGCCTACGAGCAGTACTTC.

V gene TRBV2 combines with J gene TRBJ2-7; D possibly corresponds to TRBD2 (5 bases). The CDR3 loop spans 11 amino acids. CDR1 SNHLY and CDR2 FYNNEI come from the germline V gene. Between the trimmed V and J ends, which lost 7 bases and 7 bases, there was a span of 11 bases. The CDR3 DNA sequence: TGTGCCAGCAAAACGGGCGGGGAGCAGTACTTC. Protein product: CASKTGGEQYF.

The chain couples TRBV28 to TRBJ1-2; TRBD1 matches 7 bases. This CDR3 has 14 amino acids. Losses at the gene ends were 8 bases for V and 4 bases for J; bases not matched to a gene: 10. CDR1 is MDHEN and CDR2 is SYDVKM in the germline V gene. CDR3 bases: TGTGCCAGCTTGGGACAGACCCCATTCTATGGCTACACCTTC. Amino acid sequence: CASLGQTPFYGYTF.

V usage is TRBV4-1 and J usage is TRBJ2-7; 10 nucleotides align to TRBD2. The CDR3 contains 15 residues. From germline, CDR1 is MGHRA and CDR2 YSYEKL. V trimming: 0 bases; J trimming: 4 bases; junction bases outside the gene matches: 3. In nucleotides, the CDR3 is TGCGCCAGCAGCCAAGAATTAGCGGGAGGTTACGAGCAGTACTTC. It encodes CASSQELAGGYEQYF.

The CDR3 DNA reads TGTGCAAGTCGCCCGAATCCTAGCTCCTACGAGCAGTACTTC. It is translated as CASRPNPSSYEQYF. The genes are TRBV12-2 and TRBJ2-7; the table names TRBD2, a call not compared with the DNA. TRBV12-2 is a pseudogene segment. CDR3 length: 14 residues.

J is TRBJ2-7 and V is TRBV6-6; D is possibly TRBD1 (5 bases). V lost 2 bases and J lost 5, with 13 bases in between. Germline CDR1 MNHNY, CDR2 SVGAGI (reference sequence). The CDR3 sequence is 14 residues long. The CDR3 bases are TGTGCCAGCAGTTACCTTATCCAGGGTAACGAGCAGTACTTC. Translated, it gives CASSYLIQGNEQYF.